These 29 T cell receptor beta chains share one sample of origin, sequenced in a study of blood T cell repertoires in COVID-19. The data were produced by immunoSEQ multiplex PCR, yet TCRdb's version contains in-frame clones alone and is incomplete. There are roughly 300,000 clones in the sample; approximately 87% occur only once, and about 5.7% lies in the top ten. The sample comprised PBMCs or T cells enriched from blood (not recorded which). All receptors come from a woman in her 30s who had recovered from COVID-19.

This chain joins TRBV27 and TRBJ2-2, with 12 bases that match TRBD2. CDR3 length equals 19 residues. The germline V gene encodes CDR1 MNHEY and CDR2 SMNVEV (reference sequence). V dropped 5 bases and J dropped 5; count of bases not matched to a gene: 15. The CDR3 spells CASSRSLAGGFFQTGELFF. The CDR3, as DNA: TGTGCCAGCAGTCGGTCACTAGCGGGGGGCTTTTTTCAGACCGGGGAGCTGTTTTTT.

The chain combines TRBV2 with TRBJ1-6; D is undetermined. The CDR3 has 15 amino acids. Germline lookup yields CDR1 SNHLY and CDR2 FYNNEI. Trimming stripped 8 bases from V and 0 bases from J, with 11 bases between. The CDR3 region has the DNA TGTGCCAGCTGTAAGGAGCGCTCCTATAATTCACCCCTCCACTTT. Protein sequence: CASCKERSYNSPLHF.

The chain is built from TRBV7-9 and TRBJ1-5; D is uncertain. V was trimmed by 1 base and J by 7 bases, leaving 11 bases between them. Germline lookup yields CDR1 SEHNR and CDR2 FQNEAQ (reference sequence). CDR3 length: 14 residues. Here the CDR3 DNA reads TGTGCCAGCAGCTTAGGGCCGGGAACCCAGCCCCAGCATTTT. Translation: CASSLGPGTQPQHF.

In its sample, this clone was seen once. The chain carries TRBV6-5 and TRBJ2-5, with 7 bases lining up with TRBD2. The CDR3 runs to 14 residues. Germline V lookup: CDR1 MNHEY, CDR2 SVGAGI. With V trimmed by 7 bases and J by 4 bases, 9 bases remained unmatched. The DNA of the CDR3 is TGTGCCAGCATCACGGGACTAATGGGAGAGACCCAGTACTTC. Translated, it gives CASITGLMGETQYF.

The CDR3 bases are TGTGCCAGCAGCGGGGGTAACAATGAGCAGTTCTTC. Its translation is CASSGGNNEQFF. The rearrangement joins TRBV25-1 to TRBJ2-1; D is possibly TRBD2 (6 bases). This CDR3 contains 12 residues. Germline CDR1 is MGHDK and CDR2 is SYGVNS. The germline V and J ends were trimmed by 6 bases and 5 bases, with 8 bases remaining between them.

The CDR3 region is CASSSDREVKGYTF. The DNA of the CDR3 is TGTGCCAGCAGTTCAGACAGGGAGGTTAAGGGCTACACCTTC. The chain has TRBV28 and TRBJ1-2; TRBD1 aligns across 7 bases. Germline values: CDR1 MDHEN, CDR2 SYDVKM. This CDR3 region has 14 residues. Unmatched junction bases numbered 10, after V lost 4 bases and J lost 8 bases.

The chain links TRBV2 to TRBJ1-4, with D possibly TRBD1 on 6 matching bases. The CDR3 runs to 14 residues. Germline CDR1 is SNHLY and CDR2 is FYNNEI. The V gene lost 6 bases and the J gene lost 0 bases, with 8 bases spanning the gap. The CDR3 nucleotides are TGTGCCAGCAGGGGACAAGCAACTAATGAAAAACTGTTTTTT. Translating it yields CASRGQATNEKLFF.

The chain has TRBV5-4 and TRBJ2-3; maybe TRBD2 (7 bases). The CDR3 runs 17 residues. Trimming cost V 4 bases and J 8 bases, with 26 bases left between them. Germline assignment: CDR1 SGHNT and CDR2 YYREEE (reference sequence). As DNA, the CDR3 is TGTGCCAGCAGCACCGGAGGGGGGGGACTACCGGTTATTACGCAGTATTTT. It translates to CASSTGGGGLPVITQYF.

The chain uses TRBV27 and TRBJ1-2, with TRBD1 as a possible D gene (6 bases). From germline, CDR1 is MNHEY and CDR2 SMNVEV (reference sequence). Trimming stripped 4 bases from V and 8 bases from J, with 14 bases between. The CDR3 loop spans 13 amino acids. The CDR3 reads CASSSPTGHGYTF. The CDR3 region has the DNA TGTGCCAGCAGTTCCCCGACAGGTCACGGCTACACCTTC.

CDR3: CASSPGQREKLFF. The CDR3 DNA reads as TGTGCCAGCAGCCCGGGACAGAGGGAAAAACTGTTTTTT. This chain joins TRBV7-2 and TRBJ1-4, with 7 bases identical to TRBD1. Trimming at V came to 5 bases and at J to 8 bases, leaving 5 bases not matched to a gene. The length of the CDR3 is 13 residues. CDR1 and CDR2 (germline): SGHTA, FQGNSA.

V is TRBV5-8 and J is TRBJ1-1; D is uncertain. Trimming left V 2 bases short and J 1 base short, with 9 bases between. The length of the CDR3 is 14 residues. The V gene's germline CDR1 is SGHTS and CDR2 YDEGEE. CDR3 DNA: TGTGCCAGCAGCTTTCCTGGGAGGAACACTGAAGCTTTCTTT. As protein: CASSFPGRNTEAFF. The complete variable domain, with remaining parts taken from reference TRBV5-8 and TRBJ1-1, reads EAGVTQSPTHLIKTRGQQATLRCSPISGHTSVYWYQQALGLGLQFLLWYDEGEERNRGNFPPRFSGRQFPNYSSELNVNALELEDSALYLCASSFPGRNTEAFFGQGTRLTVV.

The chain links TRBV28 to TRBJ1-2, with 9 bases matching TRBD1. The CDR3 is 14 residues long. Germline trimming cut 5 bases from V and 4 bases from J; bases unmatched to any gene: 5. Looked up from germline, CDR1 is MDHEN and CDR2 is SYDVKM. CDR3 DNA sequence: TGTGCCAGCAGTCCAACAGGGGGCGCCTATGGCTACACCTTC. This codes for CASSPTGGAYGYTF.

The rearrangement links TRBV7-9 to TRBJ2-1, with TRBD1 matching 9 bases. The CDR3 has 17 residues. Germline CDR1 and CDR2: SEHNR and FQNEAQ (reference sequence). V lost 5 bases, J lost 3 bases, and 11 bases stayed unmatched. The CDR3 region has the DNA TGTGCCAGCAGCGGAGGGGGACAGGGAGGCCACTACAATGAGCAGTTCTTC. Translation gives CASSGGGQGGHYNEQFF.

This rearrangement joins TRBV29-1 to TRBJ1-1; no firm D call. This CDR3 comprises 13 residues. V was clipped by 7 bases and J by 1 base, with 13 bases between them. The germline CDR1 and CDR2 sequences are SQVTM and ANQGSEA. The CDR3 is CSGGGGQNTEAFF. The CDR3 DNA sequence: TGCAGCGGGGGTGGCGGCCAGAACACTGAAGCTTTCTTT.

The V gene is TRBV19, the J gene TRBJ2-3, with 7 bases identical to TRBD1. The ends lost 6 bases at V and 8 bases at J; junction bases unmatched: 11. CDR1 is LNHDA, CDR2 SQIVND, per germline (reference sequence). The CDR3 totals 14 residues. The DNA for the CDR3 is TGTGCCAGTAGCCCCGGGCCGCCAGGGGGTACGCAGTATTTT. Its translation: CASSPGPPGGTQYF.

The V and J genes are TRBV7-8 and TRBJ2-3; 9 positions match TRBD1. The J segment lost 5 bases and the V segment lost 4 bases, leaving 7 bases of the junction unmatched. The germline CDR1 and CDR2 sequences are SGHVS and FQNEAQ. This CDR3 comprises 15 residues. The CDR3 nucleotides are TGTGCCAGCAGCTCCCTTAACAGGGGGCAAGATACGCAGTATTTT. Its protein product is CASSSLNRGQDTQYF.

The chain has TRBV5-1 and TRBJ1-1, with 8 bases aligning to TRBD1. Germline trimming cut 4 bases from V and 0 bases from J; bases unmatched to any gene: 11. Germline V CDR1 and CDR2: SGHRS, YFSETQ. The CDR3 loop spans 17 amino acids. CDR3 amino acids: CASSTARQGRMNTEAFF. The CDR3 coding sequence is TGCGCCAGCAGCACCGCACGACAGGGGCGAATGAACACTGAAGCTTTCTTT.

CDR3 nucleotide sequence: TGTGCCAGCAGCTTGACAGGGGTTGCGGGTGGCTACACCTTC. It yields the protein CASSLTGVAGGYTF. The chain combines TRBV5-4 with TRBJ1-2; 7 bases match TRBD1. From germline, CDR1 is SGHNT and CDR2 YYREEE (reference sequence). The V segment lost 1 base and the J segment 7 bases; nucleotides outside the gene matches: 7. This CDR3 has 14 amino acids.

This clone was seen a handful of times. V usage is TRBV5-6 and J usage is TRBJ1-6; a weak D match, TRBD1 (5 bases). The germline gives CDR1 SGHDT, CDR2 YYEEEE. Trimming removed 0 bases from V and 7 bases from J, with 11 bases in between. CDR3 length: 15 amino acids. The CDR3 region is CASSLGVRQNSPLHF. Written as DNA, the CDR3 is TGTGCCAGCAGCTTGGGAGTCAGACAGAATTCACCCCTCCACTTT.

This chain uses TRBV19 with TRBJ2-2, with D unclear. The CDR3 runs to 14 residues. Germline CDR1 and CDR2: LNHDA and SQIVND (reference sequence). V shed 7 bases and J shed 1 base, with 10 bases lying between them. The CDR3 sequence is CASKNPGNTGELFF. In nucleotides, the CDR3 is TGTGCCAGTAAAAACCCGGGGAACACCGGGGAGCTGTTTTTT.

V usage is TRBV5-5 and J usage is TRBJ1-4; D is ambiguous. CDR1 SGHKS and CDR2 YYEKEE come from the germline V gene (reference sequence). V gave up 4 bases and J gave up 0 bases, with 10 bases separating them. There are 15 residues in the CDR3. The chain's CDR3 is CASSPGGPTNEKLFF. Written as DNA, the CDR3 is TGTGCCAGCAGCCCCGGAGGGCCAACTAATGAAAAACTGTTTTTT. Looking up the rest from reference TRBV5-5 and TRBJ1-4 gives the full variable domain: DAGVTQSPTHLIKTRGQQVTLRCSPISGHKSVSWYQQVLGQGPQFIFQYYEKEERGRGNFPDRFSARQFPNYSSELNVNALLLGDSALYLCASSPGGPTNEKLFFGSGTQLSVL.

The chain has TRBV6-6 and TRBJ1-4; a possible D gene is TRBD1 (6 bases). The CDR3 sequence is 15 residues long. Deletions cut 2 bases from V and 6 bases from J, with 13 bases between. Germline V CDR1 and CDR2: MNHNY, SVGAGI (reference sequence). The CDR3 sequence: CASSYRDIGHEKLFF. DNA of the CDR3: TGTGCCAGCAGTTACCGGGACATAGGACATGAAAAACTGTTTTTT.

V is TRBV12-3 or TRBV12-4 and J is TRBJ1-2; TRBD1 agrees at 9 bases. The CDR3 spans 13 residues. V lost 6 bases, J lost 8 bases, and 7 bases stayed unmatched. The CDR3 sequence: CASSPGTGQGYTF. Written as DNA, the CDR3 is TGTGCCAGCAGCCCTGGGACAGGGCAGGGCTACACCTTC.

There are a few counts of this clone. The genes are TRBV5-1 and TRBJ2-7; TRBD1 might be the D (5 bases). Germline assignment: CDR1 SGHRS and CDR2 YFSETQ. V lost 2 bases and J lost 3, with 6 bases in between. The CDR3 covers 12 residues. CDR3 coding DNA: TGCGCCAGCAGCTTTGACAGCTACGAGCAGTACTTC. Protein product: CASSFDSYEQYF.

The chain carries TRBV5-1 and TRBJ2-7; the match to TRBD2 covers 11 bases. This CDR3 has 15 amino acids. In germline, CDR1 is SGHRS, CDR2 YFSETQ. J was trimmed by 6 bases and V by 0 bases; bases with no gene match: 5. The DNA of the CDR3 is TGCGCCAGCAGCTTGGAGCTAGCGGGGGGCTCCGAGCAGTACTTC. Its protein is CASSLELAGGSEQYF.

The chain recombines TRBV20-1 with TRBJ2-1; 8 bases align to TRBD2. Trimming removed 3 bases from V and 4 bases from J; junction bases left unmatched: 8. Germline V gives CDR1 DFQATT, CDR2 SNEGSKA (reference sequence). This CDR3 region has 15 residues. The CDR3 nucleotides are TGCAGTGCTAGTAGCGGGGCCTTAGCTTACAATGAGCAGTTCTTC. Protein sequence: CSASSGALAYNEQFF.

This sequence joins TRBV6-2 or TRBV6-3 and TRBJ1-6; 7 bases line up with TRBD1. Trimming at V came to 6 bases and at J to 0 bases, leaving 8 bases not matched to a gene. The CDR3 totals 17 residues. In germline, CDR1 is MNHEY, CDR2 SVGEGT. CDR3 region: CASSPRTGFSYNSPLHF. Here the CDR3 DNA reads TGTGCCAGCAGCCCCCGGACAGGCTTCTCCTATAATTCACCCCTCCACTTT.

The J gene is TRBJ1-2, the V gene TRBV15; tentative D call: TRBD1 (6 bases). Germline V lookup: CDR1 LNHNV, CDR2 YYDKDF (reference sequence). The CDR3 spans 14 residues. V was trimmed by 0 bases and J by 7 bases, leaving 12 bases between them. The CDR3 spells CATSRERGAGGYTF. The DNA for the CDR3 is TGTGCCACCAGCAGAGAACGGGGGGCCGGTGGCTACACCTTC.

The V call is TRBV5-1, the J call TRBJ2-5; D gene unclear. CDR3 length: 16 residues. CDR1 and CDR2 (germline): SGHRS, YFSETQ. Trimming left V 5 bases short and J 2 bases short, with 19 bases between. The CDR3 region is CASSLTVPSNQETQYF. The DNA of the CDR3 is TGCGCCAGCAGTCTCACAGTACCCAGTAATCAAGAGACCCAGTACTTC.